This T cell receptor (beta chain) originates from a study of response to subunit inactivated influenza vaccine. Study conclusions and caveats: New T cells are recruited in small numbers by each seasonal influenza vaccination, according to the authors' suggestion.

V was pared by 3 bases and J by 4 bases, with 7 bases between. Germline V gene data show CDR1 as SGHTA and CDR2 as FQGNSA. The CDR3 has 12 residues. This clonotype has at least ten counts. The antigen remains unidentified. TCRdb re-derived calls from the RT-PCR reads in MiXCR, one entry per CDR3 protein. The sample includes hundreds of thousands of distinct CDR3 sequences, approximately 7.7% of them seen just once. V gene TRBV7-2 combines with J gene TRBJ2-7, with a tentative D call TRBD1 (5 bases). The source was PBMCs from blood, collected less than 30 months after vaccination. The receptor was isolated from a man between 50 and 75 years old who received an inactivated influenza vaccine. CDR3: CASSFRGYEQYF. In nucleotides, the CDR3 is TGTGCCAGCAGCTTTAGGGGTTACGAGCAGTACTTC.